The present T cell receptor beta chain was sequenced within a study of T-cell reconstitution after alpha-beta-depleted transplantation in children. CDR3 size: 16 residues. The germline gives CDR1 MNHEY, CDR2 SVGEGT. The junction had 7 bases not matched to a gene; V was cut back by 2 bases and J by 6 bases. This clonotype has a handful of counts. The antigen is undetermined. Study-level results: Counts and diversity of T cells one year after transplant came mostly from newly produced T cells. Certain patients had high TCRbeta diversity at day 60, and it came from recipient T cells and thymic progenitors that survived.

Preparation of the TCRbeta library used unique molecular identifiers. MiXCR, run by TCRdb on the PCR reads, gives a single entry per CDR3 protein. Of just over 950,000 distinct CDR3 sequences in the sample, under 30% were seen once. The TCR was taken from a boy younger than two who had a stem cell transplant for SCID, so the T cells may come from the graft donor. The chain combines TRBV6-2 or TRBV6-3 with TRBJ1-5; 10 nucleotides agree with TRBD1. The sequences come from PBMCs, mostly from graft donor cells, collected 360 days after TCRalphabeta/CD19-depleted stem cell transplant. The CDR3 loop reads CASSYRDRGGFQPQHF. The CDR3 DNA follows: TGTGCCAGCAGTTACCGGGACAGGGGAGGGTTTCAGCCCCAGCATTTT.